These 7 T cell receptor beta chains came from one sample sequenced in a study of long-term antiretroviral therapy in people with HIV. The assay used was immunoSEQ (version v3.0), run at survey level. This table comes from immunoSEQ multiplex PCR, and its TCRdb copy is limited to in-frame clones, with some not included. The sample includes 15,000 to 20,000 clones, 90% to 95% of them seen just once. The input for sequencing was unsorted PBMCs, taken 3 years after starting antiretroviral therapy. All receptors derive from a man in his forties or fifties with HIV.

This clone came up a few times. The rearrangement uses TRBV5-1 and TRBJ1-1; 10 bases align to TRBD1. Looked up from germline, CDR1 is SGHRS and CDR2 is YFSETQ. The CDR3 totals 15 residues. The V gene end was trimmed by 3 bases and the J gene end by 3 bases; junction bases not matched to a gene: 5. The CDR3 DNA sequence: TGCGCCAGCAGCTGGGCGGGGACAGGGGACACTGAAGCTTTCTTT. Residues: CASSWAGTGDTEAFF.

The genes are TRBV27 and TRBJ2-7; 8 nucleotides align to TRBD1. Germline V gene data show CDR1 as MNHEY and CDR2 as SMNVEV (reference sequence). The V and J ends lost 3 bases and 3 bases, in that order; junction bases with no gene match: 7. The CDR3 sequence is 15 residues long. CDR3 bases: TGTGCCAGCAGTTTGAACAGGGGGAACTACTACGAGCAGTACTTC. This translates into CASSLNRGNYYEQYF.

The rearrangement uses TRBV19 and TRBJ2-4, with D perhaps TRBD1 or TRBD2 (5 bases each). The germline CDR1 and CDR2 sequences are LNHDA and SQIVND (reference sequence). The CDR3 contains 13 residues. Trimming left V 7 bases short and J 7 bases short, with 14 bases between. The CDR3 DNA sequence: TGTGCCAGTATTGGAAGAGGGGCGAACATTCAGTACTTC. Translated, it gives CASIGRGANIQYF.

The rearrangement uses TRBV5-4 and TRBJ2-7; 9 nucleotides match TRBD1. The CDR3 extends over 14 amino acids. The germline CDR1 and CDR2 sequences are SGHNT and YYREEE (reference sequence). Trimming removed 4 bases from V and 7 bases from J; junction bases left unmatched: 9. CDR3 bases: TGTGCCAGCAGCAGAGACAGGGGGGTACGGGAGCAGTACTTC. Its protein product is CASSRDRGVREQYF.

The rearrangement uses TRBV7-8 and TRBJ2-6; D is tentatively TRBD1 or TRBD2 (5 bases each). The CDR3 is 17 residues long. The V end was cut by 5 bases, the J end by 4 bases, with 18 bases between. The germline V gene encodes CDR1 SGHVS and CDR2 FQNEAQ. The CDR3: CASSREGLASGANVLTF. CDR3 bases: TGTGCCAGCAGCCGCGAGGGGTTGGCATCCGGGGCCAACGTCCTGACTTTC.

This chain joins TRBV6-5 and TRBJ2-5; D gene unclear. The CDR3 covers 14 residues. V dropped 0 bases and J dropped 1 base, with 6 bases sitting between them. The germline V gene encodes CDR1 MNHEY and CDR2 SVGAGI. CDR3 sequence (DNA): TGTGCCAGCAGTTACTCCGGTCTCCAAGAGACCCAGTACTTC. It codes for CASSYSGLQETQYF.

This clone occurred a few times. In the same sample, other DNA sequences code for this CDR3. This chain connects TRBV30 to TRBJ1-1; the D gene is possibly TRBD1 (6 bases). The CDR3 runs to 11 residues. V dropped 1 base and J dropped 8 bases, with 8 bases sitting between them. From germline, CDR1 is GTSNPN and CDR2 SVGIG (reference sequence). CDR3 sequence reads: CAWSEGGEAFF. In DNA, the CDR3 is TGTGCCTGGAGTGAGGGGGGGGAAGCTTTCTTT.